This TCR beta chain stems from a study of blood T cell repertoires in COVID-19. About the research overall: Sample material is recorded as cDNA or gDNA derived from T cells, B-cell-depleted T cells, or PBMCs.

The data were produced by immunoSEQ multiplex PCR, yet TCRdb's version contains in-frame clones alone and is incomplete. This table has approximately 290,000 clones, around 92% appearing once. This CDR3 is built from 15 residues. Germline CDR1 is SGHTA and CDR2 is FQGNSA. Trimming removed 4 bases from V and 6 bases from J; junction bases left unmatched: 9. The rearrangement uses TRBV7-2 and TRBJ1-5; 7 nucleotides align to TRBD1. This sequence originates from a woman aged 30 to 39 with COVID-19, enrolled during active disease. The sample taken for sequencing was peripheral blood. CDR3 sequence (DNA): TGTGCCAGCAGCTCCCTTAACAGGGGAAGTCAGCCCCAGCATTTT. It yields the protein CASSSLNRGSQPQHF.